Below are 17 T cell receptor beta chains sequenced from a single sample in a study of blood T cell repertoires in COVID-19. This table comes from immunoSEQ multiplex PCR, and its TCRdb copy is limited to in-frame clones, with some not included. The sample consists of 150,000 or so clones, roughly 80% of them appearing once. Specimen: peripheral blood. The receptors originated from a man aged 80 or over with acute or convalescent COVID-19.

The chain combines TRBV7-9 with TRBJ1-1, with a weak D call TRBD1 (5 bases). V lost 3 bases and J lost 5, with 13 bases in between. The CDR3 length is 14 residues. Per the germline V gene, CDR1 is SEHNR and CDR2 is FQNEAQ (reference sequence). The CDR3 sequence is CASSFIRVGTEAFF. The CDR3 DNA reads TGTGCCAGCAGCTTCATCAGGGTAGGGACTGAAGCTTTCTTT.

The gene calls are TRBV28 and TRBJ2-1; 7 bases map to TRBD1. The CDR3 runs 14 residues. Germline V lookup: CDR1 MDHEN, CDR2 SYDVKM. V shed 7 bases and J 1 base; nucleotides not matched to a gene: 4. This CDR3 reads CASKGGGSYNEQFF. The CDR3 DNA reads TGTGCCAGCAAAGGGGGCGGGTCCTACAATGAGCAGTTCTTC.

This clone was picked up one time. This sequence joins TRBV10-1 and TRBJ2-7, with D unclear. Trimming took off 7 bases at V and 3 bases at J, with 10 bases between the two ends. The length of the CDR3 is 12 residues. From germline, CDR1 is WNHNN and CDR2 SYGVQD (reference sequence). CDR3 amino acids: CASTLDIYEQYV. The CDR3 DNA reads as TGCGCCAGCACCCTAGATATCTACGAGCAGTACGTC.

This clone was counted a few times. The chain links TRBV19 to TRBJ2-7, with unresolved D. Trimming pared 2 bases from V and 6 bases from J, leaving 14 bases between. This CDR3 has 14 residues. The germline CDR1 and CDR2 sequences are LNHDA and SQIVND (reference sequence). The CDR3 sequence: CASSITQSLAEQYF. CDR3 nucleotides: TGTGCCAGTAGTATAACACAGTCCCTCGCCGAGCAGTACTTC.

The V call is TRBV6-5, the J call TRBJ2-1; the match to TRBD2 covers 12 bases. V lost 7 bases to trimming and J lost 5 bases; unmatched junction nucleotides: 3. Germline values: CDR1 MNHEY, CDR2 SVGAGI. There are 14 residues in the CDR3. CDR3 loop: CASKLAGGHNEQFF. For the CDR3, the DNA is TGTGCCAGCAAACTAGCGGGGGGACACAATGAGCAGTTCTTC.

The chain links TRBV6-1 to TRBJ2-3; 12 bases line up with TRBD2. This CDR3 comprises 16 residues. Looked up from germline, CDR1 is MNHNS and CDR2 is SASEGT. The V segment lost 4 bases and the J segment 6 bases; nucleotides outside the gene matches: 8. CDR3: CASSAIASGGADTQYF. DNA of the CDR3: TGTGCCAGCAGTGCGATCGCTAGCGGGGGGGCGGATACGCAGTATTTT.

The chain uses TRBV30 and TRBJ1-2; tentatively, D is TRBD1 (5 bases). Germline V CDR1 and CDR2: GTSNPN, SVGIG (reference sequence). The CDR3 has 13 amino acids. Between the trimmed V and J ends, which lost 3 bases and 2 bases, there was a span of 10 bases. CDR3 DNA sequence: TGTGCCTGGAGCTTACAGGCAAACTATGGCTACACCTTC. The encoded protein is CAWSLQANYGYTF.

This clone has more than one count but fewer than ten. The chain combines TRBV6-1 with TRBJ1-1, with D unclear. The CDR3 loop spans 13 amino acids. The V end lost 0 bases, the J end lost 11 bases, and 13 bases lay between the germline ends. The germline CDR1 and CDR2 sequences are MNHNS and SASEGT. CDR3 residues: CASSEAGGSHAFF. The DNA for the CDR3 is TGTGCCAGCAGTGAAGCAGGAGGGTCCCATGCTTTCTTT.

V usage is TRBV15 and J usage is TRBJ1-3; D remains ambiguous. The CDR3 runs 16 residues. V was pared by 5 bases and J by 1 base, with 15 bases between. Germline-derived CDR1 and CDR2 are LNHNV and YYDKDF (reference sequence). The CDR3 DNA sequence: TGTGCCACCAGCCGAATACTACCGTCTTCTGGAAACACCATATATTTT. It yields the protein CATSRILPSSGNTIYF.

This chain links TRBV28 with TRBJ2-3; 8 nucleotides line up with TRBD2. The CDR3 runs to 14 residues. CDR1 MDHEN and CDR2 SYDVKM come from the germline V gene. With 3 bases clipped from V and 1 base from J, the junction kept 0 bases outside the gene matches. DNA of the CDR3: TGTGCCAGCAGTTTTAGCGGGGGCACAGATACGCAGTATTTT. Its protein is CASSFSGGTDTQYF.

The rearrangement joins TRBV28 to TRBJ1-2; 9 bases line up with TRBD1. The CDR3 extends over 15 amino acids. The germline CDR1 and CDR2 sequences are MDHEN and SYDVKM. The V and J ends lost 2 bases and 6 bases, in that order; junction bases with no gene match: 7. The CDR3 bases are TGTGCCAGCAGTTTAACGCGACAGGGGGTCAATGGCTACACCTTC. This sequence encodes CASSLTRQGVNGYTF.

The rearrangement links TRBV6-5 to TRBJ1-1; 7 positions agree with TRBD1. CDR3 size: 14 residues. The V and J ends lost 6 bases and 6 bases, in that order; junction bases with no gene match: 10. In germline, CDR1 is MNHEY, CDR2 SVGAGI. The CDR3 sequence: CASSLDRVIAEAFF. The CDR3 DNA follows: TGTGCCAGCAGCCTCGACAGGGTCATCGCTGAAGCTTTCTTT.

The chain couples TRBV5-1 to TRBJ1-3, with 7 bases identical to TRBD1. In germline, CDR1 is SGHRS, CDR2 YFSETQ. The trim removed 4 bases at V and 2 bases at J, leaving 3 bases unmatched. The CDR3 loop spans 14 amino acids. The CDR3 is CASSQGTAGNTIYF. The CDR3 nucleotides read TGCGCCAGCAGCCAGGGGACAGCTGGAAACACCATATATTTT. The variable domain in full, with the rest retrieved from reference TRBV5-1 and TRBJ1-3, is KAGVTQTPRYLIKTRGQQVTLSCSPISGHRSVSWYQQTPGQGLQFLFEYFSETQRNKGNFPGRFSGRQFSNSRSEMNVSTLELGDSALYLCASSQGTAGNTIYFGEGSWLTVV.

The chain links TRBV11-2 to TRBJ2-3, with 8 bases matching TRBD2. Germline assignment: CDR1 SGHAT and CDR2 FQNNGV. V was clipped by 0 bases and J by 4 bases; unmatched bases: 3. The CDR3 sequence is 15 residues long. The CDR3 DNA reads as TGTGCCAGCAGCTTAGAGCGGGGGGTGTCAGATACGCAGTATTTT. Translation gives CASSLERGVSDTQYF.

This sequence joins TRBV28 and TRBJ1-2, with D possibly matching TRBD1 (6 bases). The V end lost 5 bases, the J end lost 1 base, and 11 bases lay between the germline ends. The V gene's germline CDR1 is MDHEN and CDR2 SYDVKM. CDR3 length equals 14 residues. The CDR3 region is CASSRTEVNYGYTF. CDR3 in DNA: TGTGCCAGCAGTAGGACAGAAGTTAACTATGGCTACACCTTC.

The chain uses TRBV19 and TRBJ1-4; D might be TRBD1 (6 bases). The V gene's germline CDR1 is LNHDA and CDR2 SQIVND (reference sequence). With 7 bases removed from V and 5 bases from J, the gap between germline ends came to 14 bases. CDR3 length: 14 amino acids. The CDR3 loop is CASNKQGPNEKLFF. The CDR3 DNA reads as TGTGCCAGTAATAAACAGGGACCCAATGAAAAACTGTTTTTT.

This clone was seen only once. The chain combines TRBV6-5 with TRBJ1-6, with TRBD1 identical over 7 bases. The CDR3 is 14 residues long. Losses at the gene ends were 2 bases for V and 7 bases for J; bases not matched to a gene: 2. Germline assignment: CDR1 MNHEY and CDR2 SVGAGI. CDR3 nucleotides: TGTGCCAGCAGTTACCAGGGGGGAAATTCACCCCTCCACTTT. It yields the protein CASSYQGGNSPLHF.